This TCR beta chain was found in a study of chemoradiotherapy in HPV16-positive cancers. Only in-frame clones appear in the TCRdb table, and some are missing; sequencing was by immunoSEQ multiplex PCR. The table lists 8,500 to 10,000 clones, approximately 78% of them singletons. Trimming removed 5 bases from V and 3 bases from J, with 20 bases in between. The germline CDR1 and CDR2 sequences are SEHNR and FQNEAQ (reference sequence). The CDR3 runs 17 residues. This clone is a singleton in its sample. The chain is built from TRBV7-9 and TRBJ2-1; the D call may be TRBD1 or TRBD2 (5 bases each). This specimen was acquired from a patient who underwent chemoradiotherapy. The sequence derives from a human donor with HPV-associated anogenital cancer. In DNA, the CDR3 is TGTGCCAGCAGCCCACAGGTCACTAGGGGCTACTACAATGAGCAGTTCTTC. As protein: CASSPQVTRGYYNEQFF.